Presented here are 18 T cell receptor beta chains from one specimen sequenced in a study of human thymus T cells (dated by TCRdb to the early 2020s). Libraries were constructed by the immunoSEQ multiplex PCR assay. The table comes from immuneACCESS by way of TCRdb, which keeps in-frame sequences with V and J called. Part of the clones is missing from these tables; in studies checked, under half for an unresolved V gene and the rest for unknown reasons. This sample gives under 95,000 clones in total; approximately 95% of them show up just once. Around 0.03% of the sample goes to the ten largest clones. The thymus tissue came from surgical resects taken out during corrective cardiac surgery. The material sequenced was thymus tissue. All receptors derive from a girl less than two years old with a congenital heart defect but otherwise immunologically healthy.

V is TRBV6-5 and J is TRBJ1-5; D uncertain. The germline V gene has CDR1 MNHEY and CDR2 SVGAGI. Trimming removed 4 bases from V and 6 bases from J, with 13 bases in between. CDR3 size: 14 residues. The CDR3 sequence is CASSFTGPGQPQHF. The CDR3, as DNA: TGTGCCAGCAGTTTTACGGGCCCGGGTCAGCCCCAGCATTTT.

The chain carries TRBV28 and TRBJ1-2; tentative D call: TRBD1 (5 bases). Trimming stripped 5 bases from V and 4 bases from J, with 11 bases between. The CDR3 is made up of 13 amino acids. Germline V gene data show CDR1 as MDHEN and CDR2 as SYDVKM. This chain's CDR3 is CASSRGGPYGYTF. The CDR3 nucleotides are TGTGCCAGCAGTAGGGGAGGGCCCTATGGCTACACCTTC.

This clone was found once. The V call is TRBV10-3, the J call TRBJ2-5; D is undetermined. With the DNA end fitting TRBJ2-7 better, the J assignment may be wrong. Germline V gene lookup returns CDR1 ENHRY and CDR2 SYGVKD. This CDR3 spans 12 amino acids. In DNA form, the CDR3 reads TGTGCCATCAGTGGGCAGGACTACGAGCAGTACTTC. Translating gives CAISGQDYEQYF.

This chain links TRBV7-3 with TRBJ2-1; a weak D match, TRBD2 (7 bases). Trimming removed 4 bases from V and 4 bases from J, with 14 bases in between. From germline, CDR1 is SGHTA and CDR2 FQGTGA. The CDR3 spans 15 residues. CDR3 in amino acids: CASSSRGASYNEQFF. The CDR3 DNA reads TGTGCCAGCAGCTCCCGGGGGGCCTCTTACAATGAGCAGTTCTTC. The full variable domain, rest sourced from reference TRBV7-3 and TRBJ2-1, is GAGVSQTPSNKVTEKGKYVELRCDPISGHTALYWYRQSLGQGPEFLIYFQGTGAADDSGLPNDRFFAVRPEGSVSTLKIQRTERGDSAVYLCASSSRGASYNEQFFGPGTRLTVL.

The CDR3 DNA reads TGTGCCAGCAGCTCCCCGCAGTATTTT. Translating it yields CASSSPQYF. The V gene is TRBV7-2, the J gene TRBJ2-3; D ambiguous. Trimming took off 4 bases at V and 10 bases at J, with 3 bases between the two ends. The CDR3 loop spans 9 amino acids. Germline V gives CDR1 SGHTA, CDR2 FQGNSA.

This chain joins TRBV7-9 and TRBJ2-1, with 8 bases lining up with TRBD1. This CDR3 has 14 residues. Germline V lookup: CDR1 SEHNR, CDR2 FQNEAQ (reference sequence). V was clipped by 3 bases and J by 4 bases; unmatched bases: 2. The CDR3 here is CASSFQGAYNEQFF. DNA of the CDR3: TGTGCCAGCAGCTTCCAGGGGGCATACAATGAGCAGTTCTTC.

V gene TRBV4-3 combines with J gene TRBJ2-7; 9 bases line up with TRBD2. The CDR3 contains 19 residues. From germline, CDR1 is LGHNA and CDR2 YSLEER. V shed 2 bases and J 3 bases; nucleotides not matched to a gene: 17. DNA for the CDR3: TGCGCCAGCAGCCAAACTAACGCGGGAGGGCCTTCGTTAGACTACGAGCAGTACTTC. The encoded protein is CASSQTNAGGPSLDYEQYF.

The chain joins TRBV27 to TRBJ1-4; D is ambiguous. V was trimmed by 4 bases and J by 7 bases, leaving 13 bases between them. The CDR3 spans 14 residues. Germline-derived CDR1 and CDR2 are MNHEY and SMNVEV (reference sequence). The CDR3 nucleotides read TGTGCCAGCAGTTCGGCTGGCCGGGGTGAAAAACTGTTTTTT. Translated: CASSSAGRGEKLFF.

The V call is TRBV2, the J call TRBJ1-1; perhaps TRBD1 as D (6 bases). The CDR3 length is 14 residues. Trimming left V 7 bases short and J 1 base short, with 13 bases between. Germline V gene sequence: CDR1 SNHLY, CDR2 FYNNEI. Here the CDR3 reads CASIPGQWNTEAFF. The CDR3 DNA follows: TGTGCCAGCATTCCGGGACAATGGAACACTGAAGCTTTCTTT.

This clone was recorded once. CDR3 loop: CASSQGFDTGELFF. The CDR3 DNA follows: TGTGCCAGCAGCCAGGGATTTGACACCGGGGAGCTGTTTTTT. The chain joins TRBV14 to TRBJ2-2, with D unresolved. Germline values: CDR1 SGHDN, CDR2 FVKESK. With 3 bases removed from V and 3 bases from J, the gap between germline ends came to 8 bases. This CDR3 comprises 14 residues.

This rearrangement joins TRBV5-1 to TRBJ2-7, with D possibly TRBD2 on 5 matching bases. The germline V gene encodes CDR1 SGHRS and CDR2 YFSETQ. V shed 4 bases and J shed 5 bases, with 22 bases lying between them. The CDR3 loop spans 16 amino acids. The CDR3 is CASSPPTGKNEDEQYF. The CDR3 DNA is TGCGCCAGCAGCCCGCCGACGGGGAAAAACGAGGACGAGCAGTACTTC.

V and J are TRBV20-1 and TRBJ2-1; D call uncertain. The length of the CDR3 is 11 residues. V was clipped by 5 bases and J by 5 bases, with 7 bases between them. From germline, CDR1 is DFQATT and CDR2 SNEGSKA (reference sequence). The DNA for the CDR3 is TGCAGTGCTTCCAGAGACAATGAGCAGTTCTTC. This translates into CSASRDNEQFF.

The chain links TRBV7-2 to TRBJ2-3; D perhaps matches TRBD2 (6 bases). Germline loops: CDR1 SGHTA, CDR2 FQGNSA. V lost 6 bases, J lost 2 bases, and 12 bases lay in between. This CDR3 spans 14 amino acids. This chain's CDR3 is CASSRDFYTDTQYF. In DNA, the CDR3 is TGTGCCAGCAGTCGGGACTTCTACACAGATACGCAGTATTTT.

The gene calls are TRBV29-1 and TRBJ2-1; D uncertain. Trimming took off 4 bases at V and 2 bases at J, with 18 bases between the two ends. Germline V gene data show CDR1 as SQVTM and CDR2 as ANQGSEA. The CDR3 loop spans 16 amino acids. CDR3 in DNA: TGCAGCGTTGCGCACCAATTACCATTTCCCTACAATGAGCAGTTCTTC. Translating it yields CSVAHQLPFPYNEQFF.

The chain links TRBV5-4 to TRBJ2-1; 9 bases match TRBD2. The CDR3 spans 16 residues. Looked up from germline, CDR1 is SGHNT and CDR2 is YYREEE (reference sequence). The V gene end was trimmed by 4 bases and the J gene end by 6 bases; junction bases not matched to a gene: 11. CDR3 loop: CASSLFASGNPNEQFF. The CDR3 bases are TGTGCCAGCAGCCTATTCGCTAGCGGGAATCCCAATGAGCAGTTCTTC. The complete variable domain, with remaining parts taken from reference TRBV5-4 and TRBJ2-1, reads ETGVTQSPTHLIKTRGQQVTLRCSSQSGHNTVSWYQQALGQGPQFIFQYYREEENGRGNFPPRFSGLQFPNYSSELNVNALELDDSALYLCASSLFASGNPNEQFFGPGTRLTVL.

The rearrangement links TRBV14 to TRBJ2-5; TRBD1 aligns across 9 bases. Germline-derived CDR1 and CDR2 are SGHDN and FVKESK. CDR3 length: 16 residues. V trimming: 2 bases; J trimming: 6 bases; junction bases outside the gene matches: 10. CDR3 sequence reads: CASSQKDRGNDKTQYF. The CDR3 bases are TGTGCCAGCAGCCAAAAGGACAGGGGTAACGATAAGACCCAGTACTTC.

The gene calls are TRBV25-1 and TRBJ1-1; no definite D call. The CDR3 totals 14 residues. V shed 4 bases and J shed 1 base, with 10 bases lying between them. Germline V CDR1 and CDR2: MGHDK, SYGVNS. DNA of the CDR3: TGTGCCAGCAGTGCCAACAGACAGAACACTGAAGCTTTCTTT. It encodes CASSANRQNTEAFF.

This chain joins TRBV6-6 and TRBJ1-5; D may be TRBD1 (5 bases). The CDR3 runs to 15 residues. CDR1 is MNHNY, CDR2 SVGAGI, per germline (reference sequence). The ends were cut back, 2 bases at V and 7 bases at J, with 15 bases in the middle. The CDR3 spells CASSYQTVNLQPQHF. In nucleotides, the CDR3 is TGTGCCAGCAGTTACCAGACAGTTAACTTGCAGCCCCAGCATTTT.